This T cell receptor (beta chain) appears in the sequencing data of a study of CXCR3-negative and CXCR3-positive naive CD8 T cells. Study outcomes and limitations: Cryopreservation partially decreased CXCR3 expression, and most assays used fresh PBMCs. Hydrophobicity of TRB CDR3s was greater in CXCR3-positive naive cells than in CXCR3-negative naive cells.

The V gene's germline CDR1 is LNHNV and CDR2 YYDKDF (reference sequence). The CDR3 is made up of 18 amino acids. Concerning this clonotype itself: Its specificity is not known.

Triplicate 300,000-cell sorts were made of each CD8+ T cell subset. Naive cells were sorted as CD45RO-, CCR7+, CD27+ and CD95-. Libraries were UMI-labeled 5' RACE TRB cDNA. From its re-call of the 5' RACE reads, TCRdb lists each CDR3 protein once, without DNA. This sample contains 120,000 to 150,000 distinct CDR3 sequences. This rearrangement joins TRBV15 to TRBJ2-5; there is no DNA to check the TCRdb D call of TRBD2. Sequencing was performed on naive CXCR3+ CD8+ T cells from blood. As for subset: CD45RO-CCR7+CD27+CD95- naive CD8+ T cells expressing CXCR3 (TNR3+). This TCR derives from a human donor in good health. Some clones in this sample may be carry-over from other donors' samples. CDR3 loop: CATSRDVERETFQETQYF. Combining the CDR3 with reference TRBV15 and TRBJ2-5 gives the whole variable domain DAMVIQNPRYQVTQFGKPVTLSCSQTLNHNVMYWYQQKSSQAPKLLFHYYDKDFNNEADTPDNFQSRRPNTSFCFLDIRSPGLGDTAMYLCATSRDVERETFQETQYFGPGTRLLVL.